This T cell receptor (beta chain) was found in a study of long-term antiretroviral therapy in people with HIV. Study-wide background: It was about a decade before the 2015 immediate-ART recommendation that the earliest samples were taken. Study conclusions and caveats: Pre-ART expanded TRB clones stayed dominant throughout, though often decreasing after ART. Narrower CDR3 length ranges marked HIV repertoires relative to controls.

Survey-level resolution applied to immunoSEQ assay v3.0. Profiled with immunoSEQ multiplex PCR; TCRdb holds only in-frame clones, not every one. The sample includes more than 20,000 clones, around 84% of them seen just once. Remarks on this clone: What it recognizes is unknown.

The germline V and J ends were trimmed by 4 bases and 4 bases, with 14 bases remaining between them. The germline CDR1 and CDR2 sequences are SGHNT and YYREEE (reference sequence). The CDR3 is 14 residues long. There was at least one pre-ART PBMC sample for each donor, plus at least two post-ART PBMC samples. This TCR derives from a man aged 55-75 years with HIV. This rearrangement joins TRBV5-4 to TRBJ1-1; D is possibly TRBD1 (5 bases). Here the sequenced sample was unsorted PBMCs, taken 1.3 years after starting antiretroviral therapy. Here the CDR3 DNA reads TGTGCCAGCAGCCTTCTGGGGGGACCCACTGAAGCTTTCTTT. Translating it yields CASSLLGGPTEAFF.